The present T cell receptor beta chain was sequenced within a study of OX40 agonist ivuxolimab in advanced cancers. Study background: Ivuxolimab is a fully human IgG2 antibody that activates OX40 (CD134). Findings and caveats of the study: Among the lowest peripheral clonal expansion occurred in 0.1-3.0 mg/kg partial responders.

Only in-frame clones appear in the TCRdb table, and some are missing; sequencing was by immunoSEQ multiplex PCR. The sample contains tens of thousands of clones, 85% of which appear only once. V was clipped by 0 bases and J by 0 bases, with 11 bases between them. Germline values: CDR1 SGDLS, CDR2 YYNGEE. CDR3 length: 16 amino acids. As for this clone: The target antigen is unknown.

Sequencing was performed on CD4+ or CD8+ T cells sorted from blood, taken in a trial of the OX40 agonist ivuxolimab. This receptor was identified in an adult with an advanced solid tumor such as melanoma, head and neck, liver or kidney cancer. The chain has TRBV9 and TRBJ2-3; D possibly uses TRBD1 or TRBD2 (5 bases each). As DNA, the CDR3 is TGTGCCAGCAGCGTAGGGGACGGATCTAGCACAGATACGCAGTATTTT. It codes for CASSVGDGSSTDTQYF.